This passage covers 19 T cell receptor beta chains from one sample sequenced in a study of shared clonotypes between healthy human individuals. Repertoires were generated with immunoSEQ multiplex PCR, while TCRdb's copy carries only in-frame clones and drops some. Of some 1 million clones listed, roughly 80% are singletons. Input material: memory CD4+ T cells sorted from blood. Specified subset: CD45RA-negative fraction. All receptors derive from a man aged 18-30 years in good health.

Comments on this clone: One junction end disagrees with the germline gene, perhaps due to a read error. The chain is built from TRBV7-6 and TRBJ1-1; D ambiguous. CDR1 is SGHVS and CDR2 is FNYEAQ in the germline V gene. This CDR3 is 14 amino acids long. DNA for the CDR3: TGTGCCAGCAGCCCTGTGGGAGGGAACGCTGAAGCTTTCTTT. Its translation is CASSPVGGNAEAFF.

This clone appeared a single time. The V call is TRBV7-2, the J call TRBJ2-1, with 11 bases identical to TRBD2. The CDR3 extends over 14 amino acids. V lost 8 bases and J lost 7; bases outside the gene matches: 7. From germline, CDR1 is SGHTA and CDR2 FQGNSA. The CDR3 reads CASGRGLAVNEQFF. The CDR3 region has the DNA TGTGCCAGCGGTAGGGGACTAGCGGTAAATGAGCAGTTCTTC.

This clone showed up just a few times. CDR3 bases: TGTGCCAGCAGTGAAGGGCCCCAGCCCCAGCATTTT. Its translation: CASSEGPQPQHF. This chain uses TRBV25-1 with TRBJ1-5; D gene unclear. The germline gives CDR1 MGHDK, CDR2 SYGVNS. This CDR3 spans 12 amino acids. Trimming cost V 2 bases and J 7 bases, with 6 bases left between them. The whole variable domain, filled in from reference TRBV25-1 and TRBJ1-5, reads EADIYQTPRYLVIGTGKKITLECSQTMGHDKMYWYQQDPGMELHLIHYSYGVNSTEKGDLSSESTVSRIRTEHFPLTLESARPSHTSQYLCASSEGPQPQHFGDGTRLSIL.

CDR3 sequence: CASRRGTVKETQYF. The CDR3, as DNA: TGTGCCAGCAGGCGAGGGACAGTTAAAGAGACCCAGTACTTC. This chain uses TRBV6-5 with TRBJ2-5, with 7 positions matching TRBD1. The ends lost 6 bases at V and 3 bases at J; junction bases unmatched: 7. The CDR3 consists of 14 residues. Per germline, CDR1 MNHEY and CDR2 SVGAGI.

CDR3 in DNA: TGTGCCAGTAGTAATTGGGAAACCGGGGAGCTGTTTTTT. Protein sequence: CASSNWETGELFF. The chain employs TRBV19 and TRBJ2-2; D uncertain. V was cut by 4 bases and J by 5 bases, with 8 bases left in between. Germline assignment: CDR1 LNHDA and CDR2 SQIVND (reference sequence). This CDR3 has 13 residues.

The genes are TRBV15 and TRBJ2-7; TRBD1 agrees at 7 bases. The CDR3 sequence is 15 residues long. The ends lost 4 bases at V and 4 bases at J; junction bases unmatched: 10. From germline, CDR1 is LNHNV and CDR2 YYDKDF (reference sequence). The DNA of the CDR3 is TGTGCCACCAGCAAAGACAGGGTAAAGCTATACGAGCAGTACTTC. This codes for CATSKDRVKLYEQYF. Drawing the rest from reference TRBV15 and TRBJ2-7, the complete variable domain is DAMVIQNPRYQVTQFGKPVTLSCSQTLNHNVMYWYQQKSSQAPKLLFHYYDKDFNNEADTPDNFQSRRPNTSFCFLDIRSPGLGDTAMYLCATSKDRVKLYEQYFGPGTRLTVT.

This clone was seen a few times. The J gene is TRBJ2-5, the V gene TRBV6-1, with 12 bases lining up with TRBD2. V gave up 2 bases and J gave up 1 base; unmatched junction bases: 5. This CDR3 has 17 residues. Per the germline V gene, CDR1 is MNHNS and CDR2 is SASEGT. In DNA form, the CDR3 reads TGTGCCAGCAGTGAAAGTACGACTAGCGGGGGCCAAGAGACCCAGTACTTC. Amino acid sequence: CASSESTTSGGQETQYF.

The CDR3 DNA reads as TGCGCCAGCAGCTTGGGAGGGGTGTTGGAATATGGCTACACCTTC. Its protein is CASSLGGVLEYGYTF. This rearrangement joins TRBV5-1 to TRBJ1-2; tentative D call: TRBD1 (5 bases). Germline CDR1 SGHRS, CDR2 YFSETQ. Trimming cost V 0 bases and J 5 bases, with 14 bases left between them. The CDR3 length is 15 residues.

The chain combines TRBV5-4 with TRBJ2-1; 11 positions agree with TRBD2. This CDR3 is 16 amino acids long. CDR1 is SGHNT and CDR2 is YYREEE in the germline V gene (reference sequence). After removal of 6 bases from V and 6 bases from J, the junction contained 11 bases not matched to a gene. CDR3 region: CASTVGTSGGGNEQFF. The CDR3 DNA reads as TGTGCCAGCACGGTCGGGACTAGCGGAGGAGGCAATGAGCAGTTCTTC.

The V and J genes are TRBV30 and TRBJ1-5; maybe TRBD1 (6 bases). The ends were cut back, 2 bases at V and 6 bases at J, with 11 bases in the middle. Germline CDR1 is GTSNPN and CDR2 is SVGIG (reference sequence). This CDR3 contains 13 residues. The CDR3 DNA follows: TGTGCCTGGAGTAAGGGGGGTGGTCAGCCCCAGCATTTT. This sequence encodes CAWSKGGGQPQHF. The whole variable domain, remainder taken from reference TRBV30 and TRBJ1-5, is SQTIHQWPATLVQPVGSPLSLECTVEGTSNPNLYWYRQAAGRGLQLLFYSVGIGQISSEVPQNLSASRPQDRQFILSSKKLLLSDSGFYLCAWSKGGGQPQHFGDGTRLSIL.

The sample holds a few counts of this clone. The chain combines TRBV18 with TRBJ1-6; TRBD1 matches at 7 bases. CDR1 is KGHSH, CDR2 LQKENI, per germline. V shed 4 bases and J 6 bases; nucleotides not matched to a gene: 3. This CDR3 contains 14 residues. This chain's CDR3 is CASSRQGLNSPLHF. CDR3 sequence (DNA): TGTGCCAGCTCACGACAGGGCCTTAATTCACCCCTCCACTTT.

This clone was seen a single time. The CDR3 bases are TGTGCCTTTCGACTAGCGTCAAGGCTAGAGTTCTTC. Protein sequence: CAFRLASRLEFF. The V call is TRBV30, the J call TRBJ2-1; 8 bases agree with TRBD2. The J segment lost 14 bases and the V segment lost 7 bases, leaving 13 bases of the junction unmatched. The germline gives CDR1 GTSNPN, CDR2 SVGIG (reference sequence). This CDR3 comprises 12 residues.

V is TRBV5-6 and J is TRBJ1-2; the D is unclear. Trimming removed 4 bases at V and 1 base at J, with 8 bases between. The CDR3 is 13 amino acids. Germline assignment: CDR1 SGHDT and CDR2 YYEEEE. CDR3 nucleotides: TGTGCCAGCAGCGACCGGGTTAACTATGGCTACACCTTC. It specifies CASSDRVNYGYTF.

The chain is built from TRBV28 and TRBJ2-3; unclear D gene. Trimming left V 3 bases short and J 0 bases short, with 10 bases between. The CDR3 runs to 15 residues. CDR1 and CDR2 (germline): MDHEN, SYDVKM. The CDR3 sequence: CASSFRGSSTDTQYF. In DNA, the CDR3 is TGTGCCAGCAGTTTTCGTGGAAGTAGCACAGATACGCAGTATTTT.

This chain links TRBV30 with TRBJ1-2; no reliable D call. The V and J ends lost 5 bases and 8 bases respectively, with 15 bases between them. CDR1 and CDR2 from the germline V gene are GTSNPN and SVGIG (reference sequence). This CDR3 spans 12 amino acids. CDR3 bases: TGTGCCTGGGGACGCAACAGCGCCGGCTACACCTTC. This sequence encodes CAWGRNSAGYTF.

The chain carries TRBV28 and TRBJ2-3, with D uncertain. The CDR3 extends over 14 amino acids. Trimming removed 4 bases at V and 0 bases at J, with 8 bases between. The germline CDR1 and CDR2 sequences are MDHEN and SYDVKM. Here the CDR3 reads CASSSQDSTDTQYF. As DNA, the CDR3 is TGTGCCAGCAGTTCGCAGGACAGCACAGATACGCAGTATTTT.

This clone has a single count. The CDR3 region has the DNA TGCGCCAGCAGTGAGTCGAACCCCAGGGATACGCAGTATTTT. Protein sequence: CASSESNPRDTQYF. The V gene is TRBV10-1, the J gene TRBJ2-3; D not certain. The germline V and J ends were trimmed by 0 bases and 6 bases, with 10 bases remaining between them. Germline loops: CDR1 WNHNN, CDR2 SYGVQD (reference sequence). The CDR3 length is 14 residues.

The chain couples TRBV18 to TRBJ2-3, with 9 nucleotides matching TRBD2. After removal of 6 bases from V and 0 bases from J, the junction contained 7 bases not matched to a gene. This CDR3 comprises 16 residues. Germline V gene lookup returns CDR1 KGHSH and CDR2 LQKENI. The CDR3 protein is CASSLVAGASTDTQYF. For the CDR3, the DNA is TGTGCCAGCTCCCTCGTAGCGGGGGCTAGCACAGATACGCAGTATTTT. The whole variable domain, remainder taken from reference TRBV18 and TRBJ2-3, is NAGVMQNPRHLVRRRGQEARLRCSPMKGHSHVYWYRQLPEEGLKFMVYLQKENIIDESGMPKERFSAEFPKEGPSILRIQQVVRGDSAAYFCASSLVAGASTDTQYFGPGTRLTVL.

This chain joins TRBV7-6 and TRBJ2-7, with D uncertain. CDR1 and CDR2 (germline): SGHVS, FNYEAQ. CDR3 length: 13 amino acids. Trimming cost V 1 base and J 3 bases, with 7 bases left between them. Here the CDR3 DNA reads TGTGCCAGCAGCTTAGGGAGCCTCTACGAGCAGTACTTC. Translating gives CASSLGSLYEQYF.